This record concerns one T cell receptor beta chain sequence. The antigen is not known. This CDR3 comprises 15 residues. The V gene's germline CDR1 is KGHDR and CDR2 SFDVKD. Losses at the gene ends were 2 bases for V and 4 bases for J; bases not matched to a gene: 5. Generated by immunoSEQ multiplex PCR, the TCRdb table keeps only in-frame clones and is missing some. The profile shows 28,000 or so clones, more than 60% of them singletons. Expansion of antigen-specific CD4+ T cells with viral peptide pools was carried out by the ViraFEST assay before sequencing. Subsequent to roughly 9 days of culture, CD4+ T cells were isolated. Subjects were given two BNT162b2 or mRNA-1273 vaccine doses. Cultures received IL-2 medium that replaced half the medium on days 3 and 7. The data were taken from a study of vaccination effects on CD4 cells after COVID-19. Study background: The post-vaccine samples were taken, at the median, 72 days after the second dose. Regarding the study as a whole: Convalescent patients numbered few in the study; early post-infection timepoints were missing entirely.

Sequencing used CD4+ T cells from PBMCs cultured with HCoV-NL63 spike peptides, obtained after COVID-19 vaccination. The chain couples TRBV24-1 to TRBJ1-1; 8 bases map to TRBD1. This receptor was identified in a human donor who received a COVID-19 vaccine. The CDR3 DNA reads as TGTGCCACCAGTGATTCCCAGGGGGCCGGCACTGAAGCTTTCTTT. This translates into CATSDSQGAGTEAFF.